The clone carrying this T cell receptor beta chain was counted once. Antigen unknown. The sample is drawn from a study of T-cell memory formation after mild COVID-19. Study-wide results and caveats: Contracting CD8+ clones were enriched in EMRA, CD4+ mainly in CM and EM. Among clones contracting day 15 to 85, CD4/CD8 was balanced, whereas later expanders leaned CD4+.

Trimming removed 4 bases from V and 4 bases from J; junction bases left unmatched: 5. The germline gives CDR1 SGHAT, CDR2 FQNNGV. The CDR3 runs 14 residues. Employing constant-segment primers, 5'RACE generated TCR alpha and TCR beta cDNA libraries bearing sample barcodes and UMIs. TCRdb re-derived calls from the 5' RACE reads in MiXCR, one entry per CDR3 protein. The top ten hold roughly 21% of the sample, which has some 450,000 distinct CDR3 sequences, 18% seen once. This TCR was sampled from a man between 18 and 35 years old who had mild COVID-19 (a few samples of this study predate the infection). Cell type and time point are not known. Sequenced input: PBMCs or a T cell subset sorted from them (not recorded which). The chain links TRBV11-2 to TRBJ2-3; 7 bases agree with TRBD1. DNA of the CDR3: TGTGCCAGCAGCTGGGACAGTTTCGCAGATACGCAGTATTTT. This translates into CASSWDSFADTQYF.